Shown below are 18 T cell receptor beta chains from a single sample sequenced in a study of T cells in Graves' hyperthyroidism and ophthalmopathy. TCR beta CDR3 sequences were amplified from RNA transcripts. The HTBI primer set drove a first-round RT-PCR of the TCR CDR3. TCRdb called the multiplex PCR reads again in MiXCR, with one record for every CDR3 protein. Among approximately 400,000 distinct CDR3 sequences listed, approximately 15% were seen once. Sequences were obtained from blood. These receptors were obtained from a woman in her 30s with Graves' hyperthyroidism.

This clonotype was recorded at least ten times. This sequence joins TRBV9 and TRBJ1-2, with D perhaps matching TRBD1 (5 bases). Trimming left V 3 bases short and J 0 bases short, with 12 bases between. This CDR3 has 15 amino acids. The germline gives CDR1 SGDLS, CDR2 YYNGEE. The CDR3: CASSATVTANYGYTF. CDR3 nucleotides: TGTGCCAGCAGCGCGACAGTGACAGCTAACTATGGCTACACCTTC.

Note on this clonotype: This may be a read error: a much more frequent sequence differs by one nucleotide. The chain joins TRBV7-7 to TRBJ2-7; the match to TRBD2 covers 7 bases. From germline, CDR1 is SSHAT and CDR2 FNYEAQ (reference sequence). This CDR3 contains 14 residues. In nucleotides, the CDR3 is TGTGCCGGCAGCGACCGGGACTACAGGAACGAGCAGTACTTC. Its protein is CAGSDRDYRNEQYF.

At least ten counts were recorded for this clonotype. The chain has TRBV12-3 or TRBV12-4 and TRBJ2-3, with unresolved D. This CDR3 is built from 14 residues. With 6 bases removed from V and 6 bases from J, the gap between germline ends came to 16 bases. The CDR3 loop reads CASRSSFPVDTQYF. In nucleotides, the CDR3 is TGTGCCAGCAGATCGTCCTTCCCCGTGGATACGCAGTATTTT.

This clonotype was counted ten times or more. V and J are TRBV3-1 and TRBJ2-7; 8 bases match TRBD2. The trim removed 1 base at V and 3 bases at J, leaving 2 bases unmatched. Germline CDR1 and CDR2: LGHDT and YNNKEL (reference sequence). This CDR3 is 14 amino acids long. The chain's CDR3 is CASSQGGRYYEQYF. As DNA, the CDR3 is TGTGCCAGCAGCCAAGGCGGGAGGTACTACGAGCAGTACTTC.

This clonotype was found many times. The rearrangement uses TRBV18 and TRBJ1-5; 7 bases align to TRBD1. V lost 5 bases and J lost 6; bases outside the gene matches: 4. Germline V gene sequence: CDR1 KGHSH, CDR2 LQKENI. The CDR3 is made up of 13 amino acids. The CDR3 protein is CASSSGGVQPQHF. CDR3 bases: TGTGCCAGCTCATCAGGGGGGGTTCAGCCCCAGCATTTT. Full variable domain (remainder filled in from reference TRBV18 and TRBJ1-5): NAGVMQNPRHLVRRRGQEARLRCSPMKGHSHVYWYRQLPEEGLKFMVYLQKENIIDESGMPKERFSAEFPKEGPSILRIQQVVRGDSAAYFCASSSGGVQPQHFGDGTRLSIL.

The chain couples TRBV11-2 to TRBJ1-3; no definite D call. CDR1 and CDR2 from the germline V gene are SGHAT and FQNNGV. V was cut by 5 bases and J by 0 bases, with 8 bases left in between. This CDR3 is 14 amino acids long. The DNA of the CDR3 is TGTGCCAGCAGCCCCGGGCCCTCTGGAAACACCATATATTTT. Its translation is CASSPGPSGNTIYF. The full variable domain, rest sourced from reference TRBV11-2 and TRBJ1-3, is EAGVAQSPRYKIIEKRQSVAFWCNPISGHATLYWYQQILGQGPKLLIQFQNNGVVDDSQLPKDRFSAERLKGVDSTLKIQPAKLEDSAVYLCASSPGPSGNTIYFGEGSWLTVV.

This clonotype was detected many times. The gene calls are TRBV27 and TRBJ1-4; 12 nucleotides agree with TRBD1. The CDR3 loop spans 18 amino acids. Germline values: CDR1 MNHEY, CDR2 SMNVEV (reference sequence). V lost 5 bases and J lost 4; bases outside the gene matches: 11. In DNA, the CDR3 is TGTGCCAGCAGTGCCCGGGACAGGGGGCGGGTGATTAATGAAAAACTGTTTTTT. Translating it yields CASSARDRGRVINEKLFF.

This clonotype was observed a few times. This chain connects TRBV28 to TRBJ2-3; TRBD2 aligns across 9 bases. Germline CDR1 MDHEN, CDR2 SYDVKM. This CDR3 contains 15 residues. The J segment lost 3 bases and the V segment lost 5 bases, leaving 6 bases of the junction unmatched. The CDR3 nucleotides read TGTGCCAGCAGTAAACGGCTAGCGGGAACAGATACGCAGTATTTT. Translated, it gives CASSKRLAGTDTQYF. The full variable domain, its missing parts supplied by reference TRBV28 and TRBJ2-3, is DVKVTQSSRYLVKRTGEKVFLECVQDMDHENMFWYRQDPGLGLRLIYFSYDVKMKEKGDIPEGYSVSREKKERFSLILESASTNQTSMYLCASSKRLAGTDTQYFGPGTRLTVL.

This clonotype was observed many times. J is TRBJ1-2 and V is TRBV30; no reliable D call. Germline V gene data show CDR1 as GTSNPN and CDR2 as SVGIG (reference sequence). V was pared by 4 bases and J by 4 bases, with 10 bases between. The CDR3 consists of 12 residues. The CDR3 DNA reads TGTGCCTGGACTGTGGTGGGCTATGGCTACACCTTC. Amino acid sequence: CAWTVVGYGYTF.

The chain links TRBV18 to TRBJ2-5; D is perhaps TRBD2 (6 bases). V lost 0 bases, J lost 0 bases, and 11 bases lay in between. The CDR3 loop spans 16 amino acids. CDR1 is KGHSH and CDR2 is LQKENI in the germline V gene. CDR3 sequence (DNA): TGTGCCAGCTCACCACCGTCCGGGGGAAACCAAGAGACCCAGTACTTC. Protein: CASSPPSGGNQETQYF.

V gene TRBV28 combines with J gene TRBJ1-3; D remains unclear. The germline CDR1 and CDR2 sequences are MDHEN and SYDVKM. The CDR3 loop spans 14 amino acids. Trimming took off 4 bases at V and 0 bases at J, with 7 bases between the two ends. The CDR3, as DNA: TGTGCCAGCAGTTGGACTGGCTCTGGAAACACCATATATTTT. This gives the protein CASSWTGSGNTIYF.

This clonotype was observed many times. The chain combines TRBV18 with TRBJ1-1, with D possibly matching TRBD1 (5 bases). This CDR3 contains 13 residues. V was pared by 3 bases and J by 5 bases, with 10 bases between. Germline CDR1 and CDR2: KGHSH and LQKENI. The chain's CDR3 is CASSPKQGTEAFF. The CDR3 nucleotides are TGTGCCAGCTCACCGAAGCAGGGAACTGAAGCTTTCTTT.

This clonotype turned up a few times. The chain has TRBV12-3 or TRBV12-4 and TRBJ1-1, with a tentative D call TRBD1 (5 bases). V was pared by 0 bases and J by 6 bases, with 11 bases between. The CDR3 is 14 amino acids. The CDR3 DNA follows: TGTGCCAGCAGTTTAGCGGGGGGGTCGGCTGAAGCTTTCTTT. Encoded protein: CASSLAGGSAEAFF.

The chain couples TRBV6-1 to TRBJ2-3, with 8 positions matching TRBD1. CDR1 is MNHNS and CDR2 is SASEGT in the germline V gene. This CDR3 spans 15 amino acids. V lost 6 bases to trimming and J lost 4 bases; unmatched junction nucleotides: 9. CDR3 nucleotide sequence: TGTGCCAGCAGATCCGGACAGGGCTCCGCAGATACGCAGTATTTT. It yields the protein CASRSGQGSADTQYF.

The chain combines TRBV24-1 with TRBJ2-7; TRBD2 aligns across 7 bases. The V segment lost 2 bases and the J segment 1 base; nucleotides outside the gene matches: 10. Germline CDR1 reads KGHDR; CDR2 reads SFDVKD. The CDR3 contains 17 residues. CDR3 DNA: TGTGCCACCAGTGATTCCTCTAGCGGCAGCAATTCCTACGAGCAGTACTTC. Protein sequence: CATSDSSSGSNSYEQYF.

In regard to this clonotype: Relative to the germline gene, one junction end is altered; a read error may explain this. This sequence joins TRBV7-9 and TRBJ2-5; 7 bases are a match to TRBD2. CDR1 SEHNR and CDR2 FQNEAQ come from the germline V gene (reference sequence). The CDR3 is 14 amino acids. For the CDR3, the DNA is TGTGCTAGCAGCTTCGGGGCGGGAGAGGAGACCCAGTACTTC. This encodes CASSFGAGEETQYF. Variable domain in full (rest from reference TRBV7-9 and TRBJ2-5): DTGVSQNPRHKITKRGQNVTFRCDPISEHNRLYWYRQTLGQGPEFLTYFQNEAQLEKSRLLSDRFSAERPKGSFSTLEIQRTEQGDSAMYLCASSFGAGEETQYFGPGTRLLVL.

On this clonotype: Since a much larger clone is just one base distant, this may be a read error. The CDR3 end shows no conserved phenylalanine or tryptophan, and so a read error is likely. The rearrangement joins TRBV11-2 to TRBJ2-3; D is ambiguous. Per the germline V gene, CDR1 is SGHAT and CDR2 is FQNNGV. The CDR3 covers 13 residues. Trimming took 7 bases from V and 0 from J, leaving 8 bases between them. The CDR3 reads CASTDSSTDTQYS. The CDR3 DNA sequence: TGTGCCAGCACCGACTCTAGCACAGATACGCAGTATTCT.

The chain recombines TRBV2 with TRBJ2-1; D not resolved. The germline gives CDR1 SNHLY, CDR2 FYNNEI. The CDR3 covers 14 residues. V was pared by 7 bases and J by 10 bases, with 20 bases between. CDR3 region: CASTLLGQLVEQFF. CDR3 bases: TGTGCCAGCACCCTCTTAGGGCAATTGGTCGAGCAGTTCTTC.